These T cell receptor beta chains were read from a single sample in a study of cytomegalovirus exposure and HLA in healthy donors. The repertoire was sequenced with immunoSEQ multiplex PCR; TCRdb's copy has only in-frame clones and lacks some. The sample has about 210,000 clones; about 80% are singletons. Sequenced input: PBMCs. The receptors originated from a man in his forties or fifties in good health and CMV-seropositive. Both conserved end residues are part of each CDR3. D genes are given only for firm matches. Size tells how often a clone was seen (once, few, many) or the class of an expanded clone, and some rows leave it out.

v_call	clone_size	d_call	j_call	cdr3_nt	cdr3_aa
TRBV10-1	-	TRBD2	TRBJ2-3	TGCGCCAGCAGTGGATCCGGGACTAGCGCTTACACAGATACGCAGTATTTT	CASSGSGTSAYTDTQYF
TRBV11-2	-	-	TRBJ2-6	TGTGCCAGCAGCTTCAGGGGCTCTGGGGCCAACGTCCTGACTTTC	CASSFRGSGANVLTF
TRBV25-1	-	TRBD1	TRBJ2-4	TGTGCCAGCAGTGCACAGGGGAACATTCAGTACTTC	CASSAQGNIQYF
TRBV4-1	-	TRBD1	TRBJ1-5	TGCGCCAGCAGCCCCCGGCAGGGGGATGGCAATCAGCCCCAGCATTTT	CASSPRQGDGNQPQHF
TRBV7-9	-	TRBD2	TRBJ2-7	TGTGCCAGCAGCCCTCCGGGACTAGCAGAGAACGAGCAGTACTTC	CASSPPGLAENEQYF
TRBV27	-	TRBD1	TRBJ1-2	TGTGCCAGCAGTTTACCAGGGGGCGACTATGGCTACACCTTC	CASSLPGGDYGYTF
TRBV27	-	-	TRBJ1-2	TGTGCCAGCAGGATTTTAGGGGCAGCGAAAGCGTCTAACTATGGCTACACCTTC	CASRILGAAKASNYGYTF
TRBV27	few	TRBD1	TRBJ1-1	TGTGCCAGCAGTTTATCAGGGGGCATGAACACTGAAGCTTTCTTT	CASSLSGGMNTEAFF
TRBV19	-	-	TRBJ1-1	TGTGCCAGTAGTTATGGGCTGATCACTGAAGCTTTCTTT	CASSYGLITEAFF
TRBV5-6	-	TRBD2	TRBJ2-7	TGTGCCAGCAGCCGGGGACTAGCGGGCTCCTACGAGCAGTACTTC	CASSRGLAGSYEQYF